A single sample is the source of the 15 T cell receptor beta chains below, sequenced in a study of cytomegalovirus exposure and HLA in healthy donors. Both 60 Vbeta primers and 13 Jbeta primers went into the PCR. Generated by immunoSEQ multiplex PCR, the TCRdb table keeps only in-frame clones and is missing some. The sample includes around 150,000 clones, 70% to 80% of them seen just once. Material for sequencing was PBMCs. These receptors were taken from a man in his fifties in good health and CMV-seropositive.

V is TRBV19 and J is TRBJ1-5, with 12 positions matching TRBD1. V was clipped by 2 bases and J by 6 bases; unmatched bases: 5. The CDR3 has 16 amino acids. Per germline, CDR1 LNHDA and CDR2 SQIVND (reference sequence). CDR3 in amino acids: CASSIRGQGAVQPQHF. DNA of the CDR3: TGTGCCAGTAGTATACGGGGACAGGGGGCTGTTCAGCCCCAGCATTTT.

In DNA, the CDR3 is TGCGCCAGCAGTGCGGGCTGGGGCGGTGGAACTGAAGCTTTCTTT. Its protein is CASSAGWGGGTEAFF. V gene TRBV10-2 combines with J gene TRBJ1-1, with D perhaps TRBD1 (5 bases). This CDR3 is built from 15 residues. Per germline, CDR1 WSHSY and CDR2 SAAADI. With 4 bases removed from V and 5 bases from J, the gap between germline ends came to 17 bases.

The chain is built from TRBV6-5 and TRBJ1-4; TRBD1 agrees at 7 bases. The CDR3 runs 15 residues. Trimming at V came to 6 bases and at J to 7 bases, leaving 11 bases not matched to a gene. Per germline, CDR1 MNHEY and CDR2 SVGAGI. CDR3 sequence (DNA): TGTGCCAGCAGAACCACAGGGGCGCCGCGTGAAAAACTGTTTTTT. Translating it yields CASRTTGAPREKLFF.

The V and J genes are TRBV4-1 and TRBJ2-2; D is unclear. Per the germline V gene, CDR1 is MGHRA and CDR2 is YSYEKL. V was shortened by 3 bases and J by 6 bases, with 5 bases between the two germline ends. There are 12 residues in the CDR3. CDR3 in DNA: TGCGCCAGCAGCCATAGATCCGGGGAGCTGTTTTTT. This translates into CASSHRSGELFF.

Details on this clone: A junction boundary mismatches the germline segment, possibly from a read error. The chain carries TRBV7-9 and TRBJ2-7; D gene uncertain. In germline, CDR1 is SEHNR, CDR2 FQNEAQ (reference sequence). This CDR3 is 13 amino acids long. The CDR3 reads CSSSLSSHYEQYF. The CDR3 DNA sequence: TGTTCCAGCAGCTTATCATCACACTACGAGCAGTACTTC. Filled out from reference TRBV7-9 and TRBJ2-7, the complete variable domain reads DTGVSQNPRHKITKRGQNVTFRCDPISEHNRLYWYRQTLGQGPEFLTYFQNEAQLEKSRLLSDRFSAERPKGSFSTLEIQRTEQGDSAMYLCSSSLSSHYEQYFGPGTRLTVT.

This chain links TRBV6-6 with TRBJ2-5; TRBD2 might be the D (6 bases). Looked up from germline, CDR1 is MNHNY and CDR2 is SVGAGI (reference sequence). The V and J ends lost 6 bases and 2 bases respectively, with 13 bases between them. CDR3 length: 14 residues. The CDR3 sequence: CASRWAGRQETQYF. In DNA form, the CDR3 reads TGTGCCAGCAGGTGGGCGGGACGACAAGAGACCCAGTACTTC.

This chain connects TRBV7-9 to TRBJ2-7, with TRBD2 identical over 7 bases. With V trimmed by 6 bases and J by 2 bases, 7 bases remained unmatched. The CDR3 contains 14 residues. Germline V gene sequence: CDR1 SEHNR, CDR2 FQNEAQ (reference sequence). The CDR3 protein is CASSVIGGTYEQYF. The CDR3, as DNA: TGTGCCAGCAGTGTTATCGGGGGGACCTACGAGCAGTACTTC.

The CDR3 region is CASRLGGQKRETQYF. As DNA, the CDR3 is TGTGCCAGCAGACTCGGGGGGCAGAAGAGGGAGACCCAGTACTTC. The chain is built from TRBV6-5 and TRBJ2-5; D possibly corresponds to TRBD2 (7 bases). The CDR3 runs to 15 residues. The ends were cut back, 6 bases at V and 5 bases at J, with 19 bases in the middle. Germline V gene sequence: CDR1 MNHEY, CDR2 SVGAGI.

This sequence joins TRBV6-1 and TRBJ2-1; TRBD1 matches 8 bases. With 6 bases clipped from V and 5 bases from J, the junction kept 9 bases outside the gene matches. Germline CDR1 reads MNHNS; CDR2 reads SASEGT. The CDR3 extends over 15 amino acids. The CDR3 DNA is TGTGCCAGCAGCCCGGACAGGGAACAAGACAATGAGCAGTTCTTC. Translated: CASSPDREQDNEQFF.

The chain links TRBV18 to TRBJ2-7, with 9 bases aligning to TRBD1. This CDR3 has 14 residues. The V segment lost 6 bases and the J segment 6 bases; nucleotides outside the gene matches: 9. Germline CDR1 KGHSH, CDR2 LQKENI. In DNA form, the CDR3 reads TGTGCCAGCTCTCTCAGGACAGGGGAGGCCGAGCAGTACTTC. It yields the protein CASSLRTGEAEQYF.

The gene calls are TRBV15 and TRBJ1-2; D may be TRBD1 (6 bases). V gave up 0 bases and J gave up 7 bases, with 15 bases separating them. Germline CDR1 reads LNHNV; CDR2 reads YYDKDF (reference sequence). The CDR3 contains 15 residues. The CDR3 protein is CATSRDIAGAGGYTF. The CDR3 nucleotides are TGTGCCACCAGCAGAGATATTGCGGGGGCCGGTGGCTACACCTTC. Drawing the rest from reference TRBV15 and TRBJ1-2, the complete variable domain is DAMVIQNPRYQVTQFGKPVTLSCSQTLNHNVMYWYQQKSSQAPKLLFHYYDKDFNNEADTPDNFQSRRPNTSFCFLDIRSPGLGDTAMYLCATSRDIAGAGGYTFGSGTRLTVV.

The chain couples TRBV12-5 to TRBJ2-1, with 11 bases fitting TRBD2. Looked up from germline, CDR1 is LGHNT and CDR2 is FRNRAP. The V gene end was trimmed by 5 bases and the J gene end by 5 bases; junction bases not matched to a gene: 5. The CDR3 is made up of 15 amino acids. CDR3 sequence (DNA): TGTGCTAGTGGTCTGGGACTAGCGGAAAACAATGAGCAGTTCTTC. Amino acids: CASGLGLAENNEQFF.

This chain joins TRBV18 and TRBJ2-1; D remains unclear. Germline lookup yields CDR1 KGHSH and CDR2 LQKENI. The ends were cut back, 1 base at V and 7 bases at J, with 5 bases in the middle. The CDR3 is made up of 12 amino acids. The CDR3 coding sequence is TGTGCCAGCTCACCACTTTTAAATGAGCAGTTCTTC. Encoded protein: CASSPLLNEQFF.

The J gene is TRBJ1-2, the V gene TRBV7-2; 10 positions agree with TRBD1. The CDR3 runs 14 residues. Germline lookup yields CDR1 SGHTA and CDR2 FQGNSA. V dropped 5 bases and J dropped 7; count of bases not matched to a gene: 7. Here the CDR3 DNA reads TGTGCCAGCAGCCAAACCGGGACAGGGGCTGGCTACACCTTC. Translated, it gives CASSQTGTGAGYTF. The whole variable domain, remainder taken from reference TRBV7-2 and TRBJ1-2, is GAGVSQSPSNKVTEKGKDVELRCDPISGHTALYWYRQSLGQGLEFLIYFQGNSAPDKSGLPSDRFSAERTGGSVSTLTIQRTQQEDSAVYLCASSQTGTGAGYTFGSGTRLTVV.

The chain joins TRBV19 to TRBJ1-4, with TRBD1 identical over 9 bases. The CDR3 is made up of 15 amino acids. Trimming cost V 5 bases and J 10 bases; bases outside gene matches: 11. Germline V gene sequence: CDR1 LNHDA, CDR2 SQIVND (reference sequence). CDR3 DNA: TGTGCCAGTAGTCTACAGGGGGCATCGGTAGGAAAACTGTTTTTT. It specifies CASSLQGASVGKLFF.